These 6 T cell receptor beta chains originate from one sample sequenced in a study of T cells in Graves' hyperthyroidism and ophthalmopathy. The investigators amplified TCR beta CDR3 regions from RNA transcripts. Using the HTBI primer set, a first-round RT-PCR was run on the TCR CDR3. TCRdb independently ran MiXCR on the multiplex PCR reads; one entry per CDR3 protein. The table has 750,000 to 950,000 distinct CDR3 sequences, 38% seen once. Sequencing was done on a sample of blood. Receptors originate from a man younger than 30 with Graves' hyperthyroidism.

A few counts support this clonotype. The chain combines TRBV5-4 with TRBJ2-2, with TRBD2 identical over 11 bases. The CDR3 sequence is 15 residues long. V gave up 4 bases and J gave up 5 bases; unmatched junction bases: 4. Germline CDR1 and CDR2: SGHNT and YYREEE (reference sequence). This CDR3 reads CASSPLAGGTGELFF. CDR3 DNA sequence: TGTGCCAGCAGCCCCCTAGCGGGAGGTACCGGGGAGCTGTTTTTT.

This clonotype was picked up many times. The chain links TRBV2 to TRBJ2-5, with D possibly being TRBD1 (5 bases). The CDR3 length is 13 residues. CDR1 is SNHLY, CDR2 FYNNEI, per germline. V was pared by 7 bases and J by 0 bases, with 9 bases between. In DNA form, the CDR3 reads TGTGCCAGCATAGGGGCGGACCAAGAGACCCAGTACTTC. Residues: CASIGADQETQYF.

The chain is built from TRBV11-2 and TRBJ2-5; 8 bases map to TRBD1. The ends lost 10 bases at V and 5 bases at J; junction bases unmatched: 3. The CDR3 has 11 amino acids. Germline assignment: CDR1 SGHAT and CDR2 FQNNGV. For the CDR3, the DNA is TGTGCCACGACAGGGGCGGAGACCCAGTACTTC. Its translation: CATTGAETQYF. The full variable domain, completed using reference TRBV11-2 and TRBJ2-5, is EAGVAQSPRYKIIEKRQSVAFWCNPISGHATLYWYQQILGQGPKLLIQFQNNGVVDDSQLPKDRFSAERLKGVDSTLKIQPAKLEDSAVYLCATTGAETQYFGPGTRLLVL.

The chain uses TRBV12-3 or TRBV12-4 and TRBJ1-5, with TRBD1 identical over 7 bases. The ends lost 4 bases at V and 9 bases at J; junction bases unmatched: 9. This CDR3 has 14 residues. CDR3 loop: CASSSAAGGVPQHF. CDR3 nucleotides: TGTGCCAGCAGTTCCGCGGCAGGGGGAGTGCCCCAGCATTTT.

The chain employs TRBV5-4 and TRBJ1-1; D call uncertain. The CDR3 is 15 residues long. Trimming shortened V by 2 bases and J by 3 bases, and 14 bases separated the two germline ends. Germline V CDR1 and CDR2: SGHNT, YYREEE (reference sequence). The CDR3 here is CASSFKMQGHTEAFF. DNA for the CDR3: TGTGCCAGCAGCTTTAAAATGCAAGGGCACACTGAAGCTTTCTTT.

The table lists this clonotype with many counts. The V call is TRBV7-9, the J call TRBJ1-4, with a tentative D call TRBD1 (5 bases). The CDR3 has 13 amino acids. The V gene's germline CDR1 is SEHNR and CDR2 FQNEAQ (reference sequence). Trimming left V 3 bases short and J 10 bases short, with 12 bases between. CDR3 nucleotide sequence: TGTGCCAGCAGCTTTAGAGGGGTTGGAAAACTGTTTTTT. Protein sequence: CASSFRGVGKLFF.